This entry lists 13 T cell receptor beta chains sequenced from one sample in a study of PD-1 blockade in classical Hodgkin lymphoma. The table came from immunoSEQ multiplex PCR; TCRdb's copy has only in-frame clones and leaves some out. In the table there are under 8,500 clones, about 80% of which are singletons. There was relapse after autologous stem cell transplantation in every patient, and there was variation in brentuximab vedotin exposure. Magnetic negative selection served to purify CD4+ T cells out of PBMCs that had been thawed. The specimen comprised CD4+ T cells from blood, sampled at baseline. The receptors shown here come from a human donor with classical Hodgkin lymphoma.

The rearrangement joins TRBV7-9 to TRBJ2-1, with 11 bases fitting TRBD2. Germline CDR1 is SEHNR and CDR2 is FQNEAQ (reference sequence). This CDR3 spans 16 amino acids. V was pared by 6 bases and J by 3 bases, with 7 bases of the junction left unmatched. DNA for the CDR3: TGTGCCAGCAGTCCCCCGGGACTAGCGGACTACAATGAGCAGTTCTTC. Its protein product is CASSPPGLADYNEQFF. Full variable domain (rest looked up from reference TRBV7-9 and TRBJ2-1): DTGVSQNPRHKITKRGQNVTFRCDPISEHNRLYWYRQTLGQGPEFLTYFQNEAQLEKSRLLSDRFSAERPKGSFSTLEIQRTEQGDSAMYLCASSPPGLADYNEQFFGPGTRLTVL.

The V call is TRBV11-2, the J call TRBJ1-6, with TRBD1 matching over 9 bases. CDR3 length equals 15 residues. Germline V CDR1 and CDR2: SGHAT, FQNNGV. Trimming cost V 6 bases and J 7 bases; bases outside gene matches: 7. This CDR3 is CASRRMDRGNSPLHF. The CDR3 coding sequence is TGTGCCAGCAGAAGAATGGACAGGGGCAATTCACCCCTCCACTTT.

The V gene is TRBV4-1, the J gene TRBJ2-1; TRBD1 agrees at 9 bases. CDR3 length equals 15 residues. The V and J ends lost 2 bases and 5 bases, in that order; junction bases with no gene match: 4. Germline lookup yields CDR1 MGHRA and CDR2 YSYEKL. The CDR3 spells CASSQRGQGDNEQFF. DNA for the CDR3: TGCGCCAGCAGCCAACGGGGACAGGGCGACAATGAGCAGTTCTTC.

V and J are TRBV6-1 and TRBJ2-1; unclear D gene. Germline V gives CDR1 MNHNS, CDR2 SASEGT. The CDR3 is 12 amino acids. Trimming took 8 bases from V and 8 from J, leaving 13 bases between them. The DNA for the CDR3 is TGTGCCAGCTCCTTCAGTGGGGATGAGCAGTTCTTC. It is translated as CASSFSGDEQFF.

J is TRBJ2-1 and V is TRBV5-6; D remains unclear. V was clipped by 4 bases and J by 4 bases, with 3 bases between them. Looked up from germline, CDR1 is SGHDT and CDR2 is YYEEEE. The CDR3 has 11 amino acids. As DNA, the CDR3 is TGTGCCAGCAGCAATTACAATGAGCAGTTCTTC. Protein product: CASSNYNEQFF. The full variable domain, with the rest looked up from reference TRBV5-6 and TRBJ2-1, is DAGVTQSPTHLIKTRGQQVTLRCSPKSGHDTVSWYQQALGQGPQFIFQYYEEEERQRGNFPDRFSGHQFPNYSSELNVNALLLGDSALYLCASSNYNEQFFGPGTRLTVL.

The chain recombines TRBV5-1 with TRBJ2-4; TRBD1 matches 12 bases. There are 19 residues in the CDR3. Germline CDR1 is SGHRS and CDR2 is YFSETQ. With V trimmed by 4 bases and J by 2 bases, 13 bases remained unmatched. CDR3 sequence: CASSRSGDRGPGTKNIQYF. The DNA of the CDR3 is TGCGCCAGCAGCCGGTCGGGGGACAGGGGGCCGGGAACCAAAAACATTCAGTACTTC.

The rearrangement joins TRBV11-2 to TRBJ2-3; 7 positions match TRBD1. The V gene end was trimmed by 7 bases and the J gene end by 8 bases; junction bases not matched to a gene: 15. Per the germline V gene, CDR1 is SGHAT and CDR2 is FQNNGV. This CDR3 is built from 15 residues. CDR3 nucleotide sequence: TGTGCCAGCAACAACAGGGGTTCCCAATCGGGTACGCAGTATTTT. This sequence encodes CASNNRGSQSGTQYF.

The V call is TRBV13, the J call TRBJ2-3; TRBD1 is a possible D gene (6 bases). Looked up from germline, CDR1 is PRHDT and CDR2 is FYEKMQ (reference sequence). Trimming stripped 7 bases from V and 2 bases from J, with 19 bases between. The CDR3 has 16 residues. This chain's CDR3 is CASTQSKYRATDTQYF. The CDR3 DNA is TGTGCCAGCACCCAATCGAAATACAGGGCCACAGATACGCAGTATTTT.

This clone was counted a few times. The chain uses TRBV11-2 and TRBJ1-1, with D unresolved. CDR1 is SGHAT and CDR2 is FQNNGV in the germline V gene. Deletions cut 6 bases from V and 6 bases from J, with 11 bases between. The CDR3 is 12 residues long. The CDR3 DNA is TGTGCCAGCAGTCCGGACGCATCTGAAGCTTTCTTT. Amino acid sequence: CASSPDASEAFF.

J is TRBJ1-5 and V is TRBV28; D not certain. Germline CDR1 and CDR2: MDHEN and SYDVKM. The CDR3 loop spans 12 amino acids. The V end lost 7 bases, the J end lost 1 base, and 5 bases lay between the germline ends. Here the CDR3 reads CASNESNQPQHF. Written as DNA, the CDR3 is TGTGCCAGCAACGAGAGCAATCAGCCCCAGCATTTT. Supplemented by reference TRBV28 and TRBJ1-5, the full variable domain reads DVKVTQSSRYLVKRTGEKVFLECVQDMDHENMFWYRQDPGLGLRLIYFSYDVKMKEKGDIPEGYSVSREKKERFSLILESASTNQTSMYLCASNESNQPQHFGDGTRLSIL.

This clone was detected a few times. V and J are TRBV28 and TRBJ2-7, with no clear D. CDR1 and CDR2 from the germline V gene are MDHEN and SYDVKM. The CDR3 is made up of 11 amino acids. Trimming left V 2 bases short and J 3 bases short, with 2 bases between. In DNA, the CDR3 is TGTGCCAGCAGTTTAATCTACGAGCAGTACTTC. As protein: CASSLIYEQYF. The whole variable domain, filled in from reference TRBV28 and TRBJ2-7, reads DVKVTQSSRYLVKRTGEKVFLECVQDMDHENMFWYRQDPGLGLRLIYFSYDVKMKEKGDIPEGYSVSREKKERFSLILESASTNQTSMYLCASSLIYEQYFGPGTRLTVT.

The chain couples TRBV18 to TRBJ1-1; 8 nucleotides line up with TRBD1. The germline V gene encodes CDR1 KGHSH and CDR2 LQKENI. Losses at the gene ends were 0 bases for V and 0 bases for J; bases not matched to a gene: 3. This CDR3 comprises 16 residues. CDR3 sequence (DNA): TGTGCCAGCTCACCACCTCGGGGACAGGTGAACACTGAAGCTTTCTTT. Translation: CASSPPRGQVNTEAFF.

This clone occurred once. The DNA of the CDR3 is TGCGCCAGCAGCGGTCTCCGTCAGACCTACAATGAGCAGTTCTTC. It translates to CASSGLRQTYNEQFF. This chain connects TRBV4-1 to TRBJ2-1; D is ambiguous. CDR1 is MGHRA and CDR2 is YSYEKL in the germline V gene. The CDR3 covers 15 residues. V lost 5 bases to trimming and J lost 2 bases, with 13 bases between them.